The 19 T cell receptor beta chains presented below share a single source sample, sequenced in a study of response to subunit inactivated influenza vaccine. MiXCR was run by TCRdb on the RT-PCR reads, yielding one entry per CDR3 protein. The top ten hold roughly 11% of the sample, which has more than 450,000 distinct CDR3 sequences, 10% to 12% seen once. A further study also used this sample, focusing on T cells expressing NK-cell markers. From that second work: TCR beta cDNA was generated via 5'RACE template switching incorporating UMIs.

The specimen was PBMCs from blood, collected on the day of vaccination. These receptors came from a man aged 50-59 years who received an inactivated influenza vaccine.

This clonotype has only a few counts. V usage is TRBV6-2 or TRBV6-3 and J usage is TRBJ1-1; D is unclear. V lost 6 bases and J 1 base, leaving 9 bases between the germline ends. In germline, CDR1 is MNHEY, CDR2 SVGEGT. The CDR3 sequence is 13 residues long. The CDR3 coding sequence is TGTGCCAGCAGCAACACAAGGAACACTGAAGCTTTCTTT. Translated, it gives CASSNTRNTEAFF.

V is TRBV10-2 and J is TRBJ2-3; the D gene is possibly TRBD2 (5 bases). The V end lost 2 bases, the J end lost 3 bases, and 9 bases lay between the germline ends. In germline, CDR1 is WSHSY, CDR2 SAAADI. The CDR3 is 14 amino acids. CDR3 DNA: TGCGCCAGCAGTGAGCATGTAGCGACAGATACGCAGTATTTT. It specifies CASSEHVATDTQYF.

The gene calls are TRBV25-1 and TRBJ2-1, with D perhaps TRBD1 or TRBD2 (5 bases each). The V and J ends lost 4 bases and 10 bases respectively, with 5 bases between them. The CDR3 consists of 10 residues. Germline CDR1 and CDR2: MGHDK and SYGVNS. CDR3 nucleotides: TGTGCCAGCAGTGGGGGGGAGCAGTTCTTC. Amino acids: CASSGGEQFF.

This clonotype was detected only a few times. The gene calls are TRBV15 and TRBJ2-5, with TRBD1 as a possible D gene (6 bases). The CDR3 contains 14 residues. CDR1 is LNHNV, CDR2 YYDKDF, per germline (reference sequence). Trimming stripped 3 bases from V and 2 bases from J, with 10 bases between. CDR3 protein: CATSRVGTQETQYF. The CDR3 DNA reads TGTGCCACCAGCAGGGTCGGGACACAAGAGACCCAGTACTTC. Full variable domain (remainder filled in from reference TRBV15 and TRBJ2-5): DAMVIQNPRYQVTQFGKPVTLSCSQTLNHNVMYWYQQKSSQAPKLLFHYYDKDFNNEADTPDNFQSRRPNTSFCFLDIRSPGLGDTAMYLCATSRVGTQETQYFGPGTRLLVL.

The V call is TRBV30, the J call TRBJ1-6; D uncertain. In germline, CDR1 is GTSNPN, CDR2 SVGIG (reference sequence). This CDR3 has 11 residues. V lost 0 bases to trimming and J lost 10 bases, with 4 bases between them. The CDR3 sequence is CAWSVSSPLHF. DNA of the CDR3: TGTGCCTGGAGTGTAAGCTCACCCCTCCACTTT.

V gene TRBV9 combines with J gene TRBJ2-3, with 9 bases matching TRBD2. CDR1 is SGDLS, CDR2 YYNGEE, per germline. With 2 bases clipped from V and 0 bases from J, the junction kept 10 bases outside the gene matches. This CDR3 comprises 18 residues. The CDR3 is CASSVGWRGGASTDTQYF. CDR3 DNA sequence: TGTGCCAGCAGCGTGGGATGGCGGGGGGGCGCAAGCACAGATACGCAGTATTTT.

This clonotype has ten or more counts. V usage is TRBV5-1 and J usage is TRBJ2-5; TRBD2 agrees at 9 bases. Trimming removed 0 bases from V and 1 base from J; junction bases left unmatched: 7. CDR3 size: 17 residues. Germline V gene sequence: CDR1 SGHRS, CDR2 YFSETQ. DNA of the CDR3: TGCGCCAGCAGCTTGGCCGTAGCGGGGGACCTCCAAGAGACCCAGTACTTC. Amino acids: CASSLAVAGDLQETQYF.

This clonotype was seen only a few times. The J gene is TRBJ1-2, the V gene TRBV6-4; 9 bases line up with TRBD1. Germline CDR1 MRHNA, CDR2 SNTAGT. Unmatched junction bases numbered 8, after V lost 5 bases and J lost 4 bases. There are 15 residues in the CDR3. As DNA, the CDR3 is TGTGCCAGCAGTTCAAGGAACAGGGGGCTCTATGGCTACACCTTC. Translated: CASSSRNRGLYGYTF.

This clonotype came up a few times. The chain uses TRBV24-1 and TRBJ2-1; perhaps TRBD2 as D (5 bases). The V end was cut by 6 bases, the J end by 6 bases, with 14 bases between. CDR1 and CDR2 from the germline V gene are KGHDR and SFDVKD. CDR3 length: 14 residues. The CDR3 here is CATSISGNLNEQFF. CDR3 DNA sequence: TGTGCCACCAGTATCTCGGGGAATCTCAATGAGCAGTTCTTC.

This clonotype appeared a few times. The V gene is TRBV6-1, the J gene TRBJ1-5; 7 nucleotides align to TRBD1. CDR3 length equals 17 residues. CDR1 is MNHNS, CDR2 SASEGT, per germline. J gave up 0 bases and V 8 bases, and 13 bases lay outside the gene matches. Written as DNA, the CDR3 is TGTGCCAGCCAATCGTGGGGGACAGCTTTTAGCAATCAGCCCCAGCATTTT. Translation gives CASQSWGTAFSNQPQHF.

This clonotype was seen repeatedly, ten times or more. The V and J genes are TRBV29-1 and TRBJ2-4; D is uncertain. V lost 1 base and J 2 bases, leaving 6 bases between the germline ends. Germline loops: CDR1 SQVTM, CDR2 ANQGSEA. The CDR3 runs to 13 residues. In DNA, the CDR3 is TGCAGCGTTGAAGGAAATACCAAAAACATTCAGTACTTC. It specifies CSVEGNTKNIQYF.

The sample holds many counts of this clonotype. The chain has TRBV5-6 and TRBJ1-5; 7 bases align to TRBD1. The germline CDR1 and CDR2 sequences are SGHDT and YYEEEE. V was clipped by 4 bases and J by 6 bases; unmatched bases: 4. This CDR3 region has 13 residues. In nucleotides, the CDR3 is TGTGCCAGCAGCCCGAGACAGGGTCAGCCCCAGCATTTT. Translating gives CASSPRQGQPQHF.

CDR3: CSARDSGTPAETQYF. CDR3 in DNA: TGCAGTGCTAGAGATTCGGGGACTCCCGCGGAGACCCAGTACTTC. The V and J genes are TRBV20-1 and TRBJ2-5, with D possibly being TRBD2 (6 bases). Trimming removed 0 bases from V and 5 bases from J, with 16 bases in between. The germline V gene encodes CDR1 DFQATT and CDR2 SNEGSKA (reference sequence). The CDR3 is made up of 15 amino acids.

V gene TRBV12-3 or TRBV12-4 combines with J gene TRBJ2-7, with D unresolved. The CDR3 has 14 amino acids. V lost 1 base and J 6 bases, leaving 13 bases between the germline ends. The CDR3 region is CASSLGEPPVEQYF. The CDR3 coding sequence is TGTGCCAGCAGTTTAGGAGAACCTCCCGTCGAGCAGTACTTC.

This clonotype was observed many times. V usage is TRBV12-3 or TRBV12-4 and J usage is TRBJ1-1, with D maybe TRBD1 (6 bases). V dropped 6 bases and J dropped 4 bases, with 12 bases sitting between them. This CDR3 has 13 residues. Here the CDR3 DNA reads TGTGCCAGCAGGAAAGAGGACAGCACTGAAGCTTTCTTT. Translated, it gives CASRKEDSTEAFF.

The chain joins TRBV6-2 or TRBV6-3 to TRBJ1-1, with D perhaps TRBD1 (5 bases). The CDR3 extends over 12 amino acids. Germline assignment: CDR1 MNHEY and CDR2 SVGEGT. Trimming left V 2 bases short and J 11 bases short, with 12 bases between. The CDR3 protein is CASSYPRTSAFF. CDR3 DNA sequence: TGTGCCAGCAGTTACCCCCGGACAAGTGCTTTCTTT.

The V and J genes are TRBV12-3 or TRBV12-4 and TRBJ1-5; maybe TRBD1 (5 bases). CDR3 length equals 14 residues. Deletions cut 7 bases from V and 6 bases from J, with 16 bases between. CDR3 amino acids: CASNREGFGQPQHF. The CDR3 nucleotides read TGTGCCAGCAACCGAGAGGGGTTCGGTCAGCCCCAGCATTTT.

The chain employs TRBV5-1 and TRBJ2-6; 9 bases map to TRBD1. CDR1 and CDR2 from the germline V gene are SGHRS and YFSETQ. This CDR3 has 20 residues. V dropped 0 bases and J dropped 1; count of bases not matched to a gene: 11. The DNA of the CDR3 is TGCGCCAGCAGCTTGGTTCGGGACAGGGTCTATAGGTCTGGGGCCAACGTCCTGACTTTC. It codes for CASSLVRDRVYRSGANVLTF.

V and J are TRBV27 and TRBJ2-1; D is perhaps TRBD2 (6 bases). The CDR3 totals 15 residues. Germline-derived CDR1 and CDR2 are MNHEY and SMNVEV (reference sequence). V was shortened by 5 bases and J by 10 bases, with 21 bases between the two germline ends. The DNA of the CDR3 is TGTGCCAGCAGTCTCCTAGCGCGTCCAGGAGAGGAGCAGTTCTTC. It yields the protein CASSLLARPGEEQFF.